This TCR beta chain was documented in a study of T cell responses to AZD1222 COVID-19 vaccine. Study results and caveats: Dominant CD4 TCR responses targeted spike regions 160-218 and 743-854. Donors skewed white British and female; clonal diversity was possibly underestimated. The repertoires were collected only after the peak T cell response. Unmutated variant regions are reportedly the target of nearly half of TCRs that are spike-specific.

With regard to this clone: Its antigen is currently unknown.

Profiling relied on immunoSEQ multiplex PCR, and the TCRdb table lists in-frame clones only, not all of them. The table has under 130,000 clones, roughly 89% seen once; the top ten hold more than 40%. This TCR came from an adult who received the AZD1222 COVID-19 vaccine. Sequenced material: peripheral blood, taken 28 days after the second AZD1222 dose.

The CDR3: CSVVPQNYGYTF. In DNA, the CDR3 is TGCAGCGTTGTACCCCAGAACTATGGCTACACCTTC. The rearrangement links TRBV29-1 to TRBJ1-2; D gene uncertain. The CDR3 is 12 residues long. Per the germline V gene, CDR1 is SQVTM and CDR2 is ANQGSEA. Between the trimmed V and J ends, which lost 4 bases and 2 bases, there was a span of 8 bases.